A single sample gave rise to the 12 T cell receptor beta chains below, sequenced in a study of blood T cell repertoires in COVID-19. Produced via immunoSEQ multiplex PCR; TCRdb's table is partial and in-frame only. The data hold around 280,000 clones, with about 85% observed a single time. What was sequenced was peripheral blood. The receptor set was obtained from a woman between 50 and 59 years old with active or convalescent COVID-19.

V gene TRBV2 combines with J gene TRBJ2-1; TRBD1 matches at 11 bases. The germline V gene has CDR1 SNHLY and CDR2 FYNNEI. The length of the CDR3 is 14 residues. V lost 7 bases, J lost 7 bases, and 6 bases stayed unmatched. This chain's CDR3 is CASTGTGGGNEQFF. For the CDR3, the DNA is TGTGCCAGCACAGGGACAGGGGGGGGGAATGAGCAGTTCTTC.

V is TRBV3-1 (or the pseudogene TRBV3-2) and J is TRBJ2-3; the D gene is possibly TRBD2 (5 bases). The germline CDR1 and CDR2 sequences are LGHDT and YNNKEL (reference sequence). Between the trimmed V and J ends, which lost 0 bases and 0 bases, there was a span of 16 bases. This CDR3 is built from 18 residues. The CDR3 reads CASSQDRRETTSTDTQYF. The CDR3 DNA is TGTGCCAGCAGCCAAGATCGTAGGGAGACTACTAGCACAGATACGCAGTATTTT.

This chain joins TRBV6-2 or TRBV6-3 and TRBJ2-7, with 12 bases fitting TRBD2. The CDR3 is 16 amino acids. The V gene's germline CDR1 is MNHEY and CDR2 SVGEGT. With 5 bases clipped from V and 3 bases from J, the junction kept 8 bases outside the gene matches. The CDR3 protein is CASSDRTSGTFYEQYF. The CDR3 DNA reads TGTGCCAGCAGTGACAGGACTAGCGGGACCTTCTACGAGCAGTACTTC.

The CDR3 spells CASTRRAGEQFF. CDR3 DNA: TGTGCCAGCACCAGAAGGGCGGGTGAGCAGTTCTTC. The rearrangement links TRBV11-2 to TRBJ2-1; possible D gene TRBD2, 5 bases. Germline V CDR1 and CDR2: SGHAT, FQNNGV. Between the trimmed V and J ends, which lost 7 bases and 9 bases, there was a span of 13 bases. This CDR3 region has 12 residues. Using reference TRBV11-2 and TRBJ2-1 for the parts outside the CDR3, the full variable domain is EAGVAQSPRYKIIEKRQSVAFWCNPISGHATLYWYQQILGQGPKLLIQFQNNGVVDDSQLPKDRFSAERLKGVDSTLKIQPAKLEDSAVYLCASTRRAGEQFFGPGTRLTVL.

This clone was seen a handful of times. V usage is TRBV10-3 and J usage is TRBJ2-3, with 9 nucleotides matching TRBD2. Germline CDR1 and CDR2: ENHRY and SYGVKD. V gave up 8 bases and J gave up 5 bases; unmatched junction bases: 14. This CDR3 has 16 amino acids. The CDR3 loop reads CAIGPNLSGRGDTQYF. CDR3 in DNA: TGTGCCATCGGACCGAACCTTAGCGGGAGAGGAGATACGCAGTATTTT.

The V gene is TRBV7-9, the J gene TRBJ1-3; 11 nucleotides line up with TRBD1. J lost 4 bases, V lost 4 bases, and 12 bases had no gene match. The CDR3 loop spans 18 amino acids. Germline V gives CDR1 SEHNR, CDR2 FQNEAQ (reference sequence). CDR3: CASSYRPGQGGLGNTIYF. In nucleotides, the CDR3 is TGTGCCAGCAGCTACAGACCGGGACAGGGGGGATTAGGAAACACCATATATTTT.

The chain recombines TRBV20-1 with TRBJ1-1, with D possibly matching TRBD1 (5 bases). Germline CDR1 reads DFQATT; CDR2 reads SNEGSKA (reference sequence). This CDR3 spans 13 amino acids. Trimming took 3 bases from V and 5 from J, leaving 13 bases between them. CDR3 sequence (DNA): TGCAGTGCTAGTGGTCAGGGTTGGACTGAAGCTTTCTTT. This codes for CSASGQGWTEAFF.

CDR3 in amino acids: CASSQGRAGVGYEQYF. The CDR3 nucleotides are TGTGCCAGCAGCCAAGGTCGAGCGGGAGTGGGGTACGAGCAGTACTTC. This chain uses TRBV3-1 (or the pseudogene TRBV3-2) with TRBJ2-7; 8 bases line up with TRBD2. J gave up 4 bases and V 1 base, and 9 bases lay outside the gene matches. In germline, CDR1 is LGHDT, CDR2 YNNKEL (reference sequence). The CDR3 length is 16 residues.

The chain combines TRBV28 with TRBJ2-7; tentatively, D is TRBD2 (5 bases). CDR3 length: 19 amino acids. Germline V gene sequence: CDR1 MDHEN, CDR2 SYDVKM. Trimming shortened V by 5 bases and J by 1 base, and 27 bases separated the two germline ends. CDR3 region: CASSKNSLLGVPSSYEQYF. For the CDR3, the DNA is TGTGCCAGCAGTAAAAACTCCTTGTTGGGAGTCCCCAGTTCCTACGAGCAGTACTTC.

This chain uses TRBV5-6 with TRBJ2-1; tentatively, D is TRBD2 (6 bases). The germline V gene encodes CDR1 SGHDT and CDR2 YYEEEE. CDR3 size: 15 residues. V lost 4 bases and J lost 2, with 13 bases in between. Here the CDR3 DNA reads TGTGCCAGCAGCCCGGGACTGGTGACCTACAATGAGCAGTTCTTC. Translated: CASSPGLVTYNEQFF. The full variable domain, rest sourced from reference TRBV5-6 and TRBJ2-1, is DAGVTQSPTHLIKTRGQQVTLRCSPKSGHDTVSWYQQALGQGPQFIFQYYEEEERQRGNFPDRFSGHQFPNYSSELNVNALLLGDSALYLCASSPGLVTYNEQFFGPGTRLTVL.

The chain couples TRBV5-1 to TRBJ1-2, with 7 bases lining up with TRBD1. The CDR3 totals 14 residues. CDR1 SGHRS and CDR2 YFSETQ come from the germline V gene. Trimming removed 0 bases from V and 7 bases from J; junction bases left unmatched: 6. The CDR3 sequence: CASSLDRGRVGYTF. CDR3 in DNA: TGCGCCAGCAGCTTGGACAGGGGAAGGGTTGGCTACACCTTC. The full variable domain, completed using reference TRBV5-1 and TRBJ1-2, is KAGVTQTPRYLIKTRGQQVTLSCSPISGHRSVSWYQQTPGQGLQFLFEYFSETQRNKGNFPGRFSGRQFSNSRSEMNVSTLELGDSALYLCASSLDRGRVGYTFGSGTRLTVV.

This CDR3 is CASSPGLAKVTDTQYF. The CDR3 DNA is TGTGCCAGCTCACCGGGACTAGCGAAAGTAACAGATACGCAGTATTTT. The chain carries TRBV18 and TRBJ2-3; 10 positions match TRBD2. The CDR3 contains 16 residues. The germline gives CDR1 KGHSH, CDR2 LQKENI. Unmatched junction bases numbered 6, after V lost 3 bases and J lost 3 bases.